A selection of T cell receptor beta chains follows, all from one sample in a study of T cell repertoires in cytomegalovirus infection. The antigens these receptors bind are not known. MiXCR was run by TCRdb on the reads, yielding one entry per CDR3 protein. This sample has about 830,000 distinct CDR3 sequences, with roughly 33% found just once. The sequenced sample was cultured CD8+ T cells from PBMCs, obtained from culture after CMV antigen stimulation. The receptors derive from a human donor in good health (CMV status not recorded). Some clones in this sample may be carry-over from other donors' samples. CDR3s include the opening cysteine and the closing phenylalanine or tryptophan. The order of the fields is CDR3 DNA, CDR3 protein, clone size, D gene, J gene, V gene. A D gene is named only where the DNA matches it firmly. Clone size is stated in some rows and not others, as once, few, many or a class when expanded.

TGTGCCAGCAGTCTACTAGCGGGGGGGCCTAGAGATACGCAGTATTTT,CASSLLAGGPRDTQYF,many,TRBD2,TRBJ2-3,TRBV7-6
TGTGCCAGCAGTGATCAAGGATTCTCCCGCGCGGGCTCCTACGAGCAGTACTTC,CASSDQGFSRAGSYEQYF,NA,NA,TRBJ2-7,TRBV6-1
TGTGCCAGCAGTAACAGCCGGGGACCGCTTTACGAGCAGTACTTC,CASSNSRGPLYEQYF,few,NA,TRBJ2-7,TRBV25-1
TGTGCCAGTAGGACAGAGTTCTATAGCAATCAGCCCCAGCATTTT,CASRTEFYSNQPQHF,NA,NA,TRBJ1-5,TRBV19
TGTGCCAGCAGCTACGAGACAGGGAATAATTCACCCCTCCACTTT,CASSYETGNNSPLHF,many,TRBD1,TRBJ1-6,TRBV11-2
TGTGCCAGCAGTGGGTCGGACAGGGAATCCTACGAGCAGTACTTC,CASSGSDRESYEQYF,NA,TRBD1,TRBJ2-7,TRBV2
TGTGCCAGCAGTGATGCAGGGTTCAAAGGTCAGCCCCAGCATTTT,CASSDAGFKGQPQHF,many,NA,TRBJ1-5,TRBV6-1
TGTGCCACCAGCAGAGGATCGGGAAGTTTAACAGATACGCAGTATTTT,CATSRGSGSLTDTQYF,once,NA,TRBJ2-3,TRBV15
TGTGCCAGCAGCTTTCTTCTACAGGGTCCGAACACCGGGGAGCTGTTTTTT,CASSFLLQGPNTGELFF,NA,NA,TRBJ2-2,TRBV5-5
TGTGCCAGCAGCTTAGCAGCGGGGGGACGGACCGGGGAGCTGTTTTTT,CASSLAAGGRTGELFF,NA,TRBD2,TRBJ2-2,TRBV11-2
TGTGCCAGCAGCTTAGGCAGGGTTGGCTCCGGGGAGCTGTTTTTT,CASSLGRVGSGELFF,many,NA,TRBJ2-2,TRBV7-6
TGTGCCAGCAGTTCGGGACAGGGTAAAGAGACCCAGTACTTC,CASSSGQGKETQYF,many,TRBD1,TRBJ2-5,TRBV12-3/TRBV12-4
TGTGCCAGCAGCTTGGCCGTAAGCGGCGATACGCAGTATTTT,CASSLAVSGDTQYF,few,NA,TRBJ2-3,TRBV5-4
TGTGCCAGCAGTGGTTTAACTAGCGGGGGGCTTGATGAGCAGTTCTTC,CASSGLTSGGLDEQFF,NA,TRBD2,TRBJ2-1,TRBV2
TGTGCCAGCAGCTTGGAGGATATCATGAACACTGAAGCTTTCTTT,CASSLEDIMNTEAFF,NA,NA,TRBJ1-1,TRBV5-6
TGTGCCAGCAGTTTGGACAGCCTTAACTATGGCTACACCTTC,CASSLDSLNYGYTF,NA,NA,TRBJ1-2,TRBV6-5
TGTGCCAGCAGCTCAAAACATTTCAATGAGCAGTTCTTC,CASSSKHFNEQFF,few,NA,TRBJ2-1,TRBV5-6
TGTGCCAGCAGCTTAGCGAGGGGGGCCGAGGGCTACACCTTC,CASSLARGAEGYTF,NA,NA,TRBJ1-2,TRBV7-9
TGTGCCAGCAGTAAGGGTATCTCTGGAAACACCATATATTTT,CASSKGISGNTIYF,NA,NA,TRBJ1-3,TRBV27
TGTGCTAGCTCCTTACAGGGAGGGACGGTCGAGACCCAGTACTTC,CASSLQGGTVETQYF,NA,NA,TRBJ2-5,TRBV12-5
TGTGCCAGCAGTTCGACTGGAATCGTCGGGGAGCTGTTTTTT,CASSSTGIVGELFF,NA,NA,TRBJ2-2,TRBV12-3/TRBV12-4
TGTGCCAGCAGTCCCTCCGGGACAAGGGACAAGCAGTACTTC,CASSPSGTRDKQYF,once,NA,TRBJ2-7,TRBV27
TGTGCCAGCAGTCCATTCCAGGGCAATCAGCCCCAGCATTTT,CASSPFQGNQPQHF,NA,NA,TRBJ1-5,TRBV27
TGTGCCATCAGTGAGTCAGAGGGCTACAATGAGCAGTTCTTC,CAISESEGYNEQFF,NA,NA,TRBJ2-1,TRBV10-3
TGTGCCAGCAGTTCAGGCATAGGGCAGCCCCAGCATTTT,CASSSGIGQPQHF,once,NA,TRBJ1-5,TRBV27
TGTGCCAGCAGCGGGGCTTGGGGCCTCGAGACCCAGTACTTC,CASSGAWGLETQYF,NA,NA,TRBJ2-5,TRBV7-3